This T cell receptor beta chain was obtained from a study of cytomegalovirus exposure and HLA in healthy donors. For this clone: Its antigen is unknown.

It was with 60 Vbeta and 13 Jbeta primers that the PCR ran. TCRdb's table, derived via immunoSEQ multiplex PCR, lists solely in-frame clones and lacks some. This table holds around 140,000 clones, 60% to 85% found once. Per the germline V gene, CDR1 is MNHNS and CDR2 is SASEGT. With 4 bases removed from V and 4 bases from J, the gap between germline ends came to 3 bases. CDR3 length: 11 residues. Points from the study as a whole: Being productive about 90% or about 30% of the time was typical of most TCR beta V segments in an earlier analysis.

The chain combines TRBV6-1 with TRBJ2-3, with unresolved D. The sequenced material came from PBMCs. The TCR was taken from a female donor in good health and CMV-seropositive. In DNA, the CDR3 is TGTGCCAGCAGTGTAGCAGATACGCAGTATTTT. Its translation: CASSVADTQYF.